A selection of T cell receptor beta chains follows, all from one sample in a study of T cells after yellow fever vaccination. In TCRdb, the 5' RACE reads were re-called with MiXCR into one record per CDR3 protein. This table has more than 450,000 distinct CDR3 sequences, 20% to 25% appearing once. Sequenced here: PBMCs, sampled around 3 weeks after the first yellow fever vaccination. These TCRs come from a man younger than 35 who received the YFV17D yellow fever vaccine. CDR3s include the opening cysteine and the closing phenylalanine or tryptophan. Each record gives: clone size, D gene, J gene, V gene, CDR3 protein, CDR3 DNA. A D gene is named only where the DNA matches it firmly. Not every row has a clone size; where given, it reads once, few, many or a size class.

>-|-|TRBJ1-1|TRBV7-2
CASSPPRGTLNTEAFF
TGTGCCAGCAGCCCACCCCGGGGGACACTGAACACTGAAGCTTTCTTT
>-|-|TRBJ2-3|TRBV6-5
CASSYAPRQGAGDTQYF
TGTGCCAGCAGTTACGCTCCTCGACAGGGAGCGGGAGATACGCAGTATTTT
>-|TRBD2|TRBJ2-5|TRBV5-1
CASSLALSGGARETQYF
TGCGCCAGCAGCTTGGCCCTTAGCGGGGGGGCCAGGGAGACCCAGTACTTC
>-|-|TRBJ1-1|TRBV6-2/TRBV6-3
CASHLFAGDTEAFF
TGTGCCAGCCATCTATTTGCGGGTGACACTGAAGCTTTCTTT
>many|TRBD1|TRBJ2-5|TRBV10-3
CAIRAPDRGDETQYF
TGTGCCATCAGAGCCCCCGACAGGGGTGATGAGACCCAGTACTTC
>-|-|TRBJ1-5|TRBV20-1
CSARTVSNQPQHF
TGCAGTGCTAGGACAGTAAGCAATCAGCCCCAGCATTTT
>few|-|TRBJ2-1|TRBV24-1
CATSDKLTSSPACNEQFF
TGTGCCACCAGTGATAAACTTACTAGCTCCCCCGCGTGTAATGAGCAGTTCTTC
>few|-|TRBJ1-2|TRBV11-2
CASSLRVDSGYTF
TGTGCCAGCAGCTTACGAGTGGATTCCGGCTACACCTTC
>-|-|TRBJ2-3|TRBV11-2
CASSSKGRDPRGDTQYF
TGTGCCAGCAGCTCAAAGGGCCGGGACCCCCGTGGAGATACGCAGTATTTT
>-|TRBD1|TRBJ2-3|TRBV20-1
CSASGTGGSWTQYF
TGCAGTGCCTCCGGGACAGGGGGCTCTTGGACGCAGTATTTT
>many|-|TRBJ1-2|TRBV30
CAWSVGPINYGYTF
TGTGCCTGGAGTGTGGGACCGATCAACTATGGCTACACCTTC
>-|-|TRBJ2-1|TRBV19
CASSQYFGTAINEQFF
TGTGCCAGTAGCCAATATTTTGGGACGGCAATCAATGAGCAGTTCTTC
>few|-|TRBJ1-1|TRBV6-5
CASSLGHNGDTEAFF
TGTGCCAGCAGTTTAGGACATAATGGAGACACTGAAGCTTTCTTT
>few|-|TRBJ2-1|TRBV6-5
CASRAGSAVFF
TGTGCCAGCAGAGCAGGGTCCGCGGTGTTCTTC
>few|-|TRBJ2-2|TRBV9
CASSVEWRGPTGELFF
TGTGCCAGCAGCGTAGAATGGAGGGGGCCCACCGGGGAGCTGTTTTTT
>-|-|TRBJ2-6|TRBV7-9
CASSFLPGKSGANVLTF
TGTGCCAGCAGCTTCCTACCGGGCAAGTCTGGGGCCAACGTCCTGACTTTC
>-|TRBD2|TRBJ2-3|TRBV4-3
CASSRIGTRRNADTQYF
TGCGCCAGCAGCCGTATCGGGACTAGACGTAACGCAGATACGCAGTATTTT
>-|-|TRBJ2-3|TRBV9
CASSDTADTQYF
TGTGCCAGCAGCGACACCGCAGATACGCAGTATTTT
>-|TRBD1|TRBJ2-5|TRBV4-3
CASSRNRGMGETQYF
TGCGCCAGCAGCCGGAACAGGGGAATGGGGGAGACCCAGTACTTC
>-|-|TRBJ1-1|TRBV6-2/TRBV6-3
CASSYRQANTEAFF
TGTGCCAGCAGTTACCGGCAGGCAAACACTGAAGCTTTCTTT
>-|-|TRBJ1-5|TRBV7-2
CASTDLAGEYQPQHF
TGTGCCAGCACCGATCTCGCGGGCGAGTATCAGCCCCAGCATTTT
>-|-|TRBJ1-2|TRBV18
CASSPPDRQYGYTF
TGTGCCAGCTCACCACCAGACAGACAATATGGCTACACCTTC
>few|-|TRBJ1-1|TRBV6-2/TRBV6-3
CASSNRDTAFF
TGTGCCAGCAGTAACCGGGACACAGCTTTCTTT
>-|-|TRBJ2-4|TRBV7-4
CASSLPPRRNIQYF
TGTGCCAGCAGCTTACCTCCCCGGAGAAACATTCAGTACTTC
>few|-|TRBJ1-1|TRBV7-9
CACTAGGNTEAFF
TGTGCCTGCACAGCCGGGGGGAACACTGAAGCTTTCTTT
>few|-|TRBJ2-1|TRBV29-1
CSANGNFNEQFF
TGCAGCGCCAACGGCAACTTCAATGAGCAGTTCTTC
>-|TRBD2|TRBJ2-1|TRBV5-1
CASSSGLAGGDEQFF
TGCGCCAGCAGCTCGGGACTAGCGGGGGGTGATGAGCAGTTCTTC
>-|TRBD1|TRBJ2-2|TRBV20-1
CSASGWTGGNTGELFF
TGCAGTGCTAGCGGATGGACAGGGGGAAACACCGGGGAGCTGTTTTTT
>few|-|TRBJ2-2|TRBV4-3
CASSLRHGPANTGELFF
TGCGCCAGCAGTCTTCGACACGGCCCCGCGAACACCGGGGAGCTGTTTTTT
>-|TRBD1|TRBJ1-3|TRBV14
CASSQEQGSGNTIYF
TGTGCCAGCAGCCAGGAACAGGGGTCTGGAAACACCATATATTTT
>few|TRBD2|TRBJ2-5|TRBV4-1
CASSQEAGGLDQETQYF
TGCGCCAGCAGCCAAGAGGCGGGGGGGCTCGACCAAGAGACCCAGTACTTC
>-|TRBD1|TRBJ1-1|TRBV4-3
CASSQEFTGGFPEAFF
TGCGCCAGCAGCCAAGAGTTTACAGGGGGGTTCCCTGAAGCTTTCTTT
>-|-|TRBJ1-5|TRBV7-9
CASSPGHGNQPQHF
TGTGCCAGCAGCCCGGGACACGGGAATCAGCCCCAGCATTTT
>few|TRBD1|TRBJ2-5|TRBV10-3
CAISLDRGRRETQYF
TGTGCCATCAGCCTGGACAGGGGGCGTAGGGAGACCCAGTACTTC
>few|-|TRBJ1-5|TRBV12-3/TRBV12-4
CASSRTTKSPQHF
TGTGCCAGCAGCCGTACTACTAAGTCGCCCCAGCATTTT
>many|-|TRBJ1-1|TRBV28
CASSPGTEAFF
TGTGCCAGCAGCCCCGGGACTGAAGCTTTCTTT
>few|TRBD2|TRBJ2-3|TRBV4-1
CASSQGASGLNTQYF
TGCGCCAGCAGCCAAGGAGCTAGCGGTTTAAATACGCAGTATTTT
>-|TRBD1|TRBJ1-2|TRBV5-4
CASSDDRGGSGYTF
TGTGCCAGCAGCGATGACAGGGGCGGGAGTGGCTACACCTTC
>few|-|TRBJ1-1|TRBV27
CASSYGRGEAFF
TGTGCCAGCAGTTACGGTCGAGGGGAAGCTTTCTTT
>-|-|TRBJ2-5|TRBV5-4
CASSFGKETQYF
TGTGCCAGCAGTTTCGGAAAAGAGACCCAGTACTTC
>-|-|TRBJ2-1|TRBV7-9
CASSLYGSEGSYNEQFF
TGTGCCAGCAGCCTTTACGGATCAGAGGGCTCCTACAATGAGCAGTTCTTC
>-|-|TRBJ2-2|TRBV7-2
CASSRQVNPNTGELFF
TGTGCCAGCAGCCGGCAGGTGAACCCGAACACCGGGGAGCTGTTTTTT
>-|TRBD1|TRBJ2-2|TRBV4-3
CASSQNRGYYTGELFF
TGCGCCAGCAGCCAAAACAGGGGCTACTACACCGGGGAGCTGTTTTTT
>-|TRBD2|TRBJ2-1|TRBV20-1
CSARKRGYNEQFF
TGCAGTGCTAGAAAGCGGGGGTACAATGAGCAGTTCTTC
>-|-|TRBJ2-2|TRBV3-1
CASSQGYVTGELFF
TGTGCCAGCAGCCAAGGTTATGTGACCGGGGAGCTGTTTTTT
>-|-|TRBJ1-4|TRBV20-1
CSAPNPRGSEKLFF
TGCAGTGCCCCTAATCCGAGGGGCAGTGAAAAACTGTTTTTT
>-|-|TRBJ2-3|TRBV27
CASSLNPGTDTQYF
TGTGCCAGCAGTCTCAACCCCGGGACAGATACGCAGTATTTT
>few|TRBD2|TRBJ2-5|TRBV4-2
CASSQEPTSGAAKVIF
TGTGCCAGCAGCCAAGAGCCGACTAGCGGGGCCGCTAAAGTGATCTTC
>-|-|TRBJ1-2|TRBV20-1
CSAMKGGRGYTF
TGCAGTGCTATGAAAGGGGGACGGGGCTACACCTTC
>-|TRBD2|TRBJ2-2|TRBV6-1
CASSRLAGNTGELFF
TGTGCCAGCAGCCGACTAGCGGGTAACACCGGGGAGCTGTTTTTT
>few|-|TRBJ1-1|TRBV7-2
CASSARVMNTEAFF
TGTGCCAGCAGCGCTCGCGTCATGAACACTGAAGCTTTCTTT
>few|-|TRBJ1-2|TRBV9
CASSVDHGGYGYTF
TGTGCCAGCAGCGTAGATCACGGAGGCTATGGCTACACCTTC
>-|TRBD2|TRBJ2-5|TRBV20-1
CSARDPAGGQETQYF
TGCAGTGCTAGAGATCCAGCGGGGGGACAAGAGACCCAGTACTTC
>-|-|TRBJ2-3|TRBV10-3
CAISGGTATDTQYF
TGTGCCATCAGTGGGGGAACTGCCACAGATACGCAGTATTTT
>-|-|TRBJ1-2|TRBV10-3
CAISLENYYGYTF
TGTGCCATCAGTCTTGAGAATTACTATGGCTACACCTTC
>-|-|TRBJ1-4|TRBV4-1
CASSQDSSWELNEKLFF
TGCGCCAGCAGCCAAGATTCCTCTTGGGAGTTGAATGAAAAACTGTTTTTT
>few|-|TRBJ2-3|TRBV20-1
CSAPAIGTDTQYF
TGCAGTGCCCCCGCGATCGGCACAGATACGCAGTATTTT
>few|-|TRBJ2-3|TRBV4-2
CASSKEGSSTDTQYF
TGTGCCAGCAGCAAAGAGGGAAGTAGCACAGATACGCAGTATTTT
>many|-|TRBJ2-3|TRBV5-6
CASSLASRDTQYF
TGTGCCAGCAGCTTGGCAAGTAGAGATACGCAGTATTTT